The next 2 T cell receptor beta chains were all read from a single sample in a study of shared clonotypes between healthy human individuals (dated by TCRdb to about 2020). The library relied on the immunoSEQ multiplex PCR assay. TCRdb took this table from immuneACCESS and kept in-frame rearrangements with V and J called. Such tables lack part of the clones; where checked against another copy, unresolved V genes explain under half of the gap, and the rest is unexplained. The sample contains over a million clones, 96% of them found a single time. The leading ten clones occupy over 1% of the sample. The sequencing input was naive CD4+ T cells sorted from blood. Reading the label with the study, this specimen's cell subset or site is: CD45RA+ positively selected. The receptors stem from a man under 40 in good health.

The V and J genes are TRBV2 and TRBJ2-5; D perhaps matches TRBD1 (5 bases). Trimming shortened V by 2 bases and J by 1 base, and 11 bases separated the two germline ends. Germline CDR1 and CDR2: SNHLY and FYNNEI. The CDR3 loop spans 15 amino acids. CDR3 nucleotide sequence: TGTGCCAGCAGTGAACAGGACATCATCCAAGAGACCCAGTACTTC. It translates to CASSEQDIIQETQYF.

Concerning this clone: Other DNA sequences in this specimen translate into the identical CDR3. CDR3 DNA sequence: TGTGCCAGCGGGAGCGGGTACAATGAGCAGTTCTTC. Translating gives CASGSGYNEQFF. The chain employs TRBV28 and TRBJ2-1, with D perhaps matching TRBD2 (6 bases). Trimming stripped 8 bases from V and 4 bases from J, with 9 bases between. The CDR3 runs 12 residues. CDR1 and CDR2 from the germline V gene are MDHEN and SYDVKM.